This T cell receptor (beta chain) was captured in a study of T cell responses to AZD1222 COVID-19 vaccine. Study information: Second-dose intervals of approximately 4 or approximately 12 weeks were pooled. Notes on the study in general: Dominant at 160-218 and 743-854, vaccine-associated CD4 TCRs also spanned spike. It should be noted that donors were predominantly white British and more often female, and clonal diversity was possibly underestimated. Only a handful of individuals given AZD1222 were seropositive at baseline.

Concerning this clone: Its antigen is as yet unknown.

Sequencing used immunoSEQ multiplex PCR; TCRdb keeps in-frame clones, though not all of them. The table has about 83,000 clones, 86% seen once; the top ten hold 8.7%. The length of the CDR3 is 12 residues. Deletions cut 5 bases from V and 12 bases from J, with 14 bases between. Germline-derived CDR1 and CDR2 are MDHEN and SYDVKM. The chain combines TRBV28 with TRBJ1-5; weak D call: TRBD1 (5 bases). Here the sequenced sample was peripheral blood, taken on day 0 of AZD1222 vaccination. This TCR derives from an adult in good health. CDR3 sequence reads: CASSPSGTHQHF. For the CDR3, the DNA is TGTGCCAGCAGTCCTAGTGGGACTCACCAGCATTTT. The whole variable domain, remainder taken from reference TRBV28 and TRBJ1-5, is DVKVTQSSRYLVKRTGEKVFLECVQDMDHENMFWYRQDPGLGLRLIYFSYDVKMKEKGDIPEGYSVSREKKERFSLILESASTNQTSMYLCASSPSGTHQHFGDGTRLSIL.